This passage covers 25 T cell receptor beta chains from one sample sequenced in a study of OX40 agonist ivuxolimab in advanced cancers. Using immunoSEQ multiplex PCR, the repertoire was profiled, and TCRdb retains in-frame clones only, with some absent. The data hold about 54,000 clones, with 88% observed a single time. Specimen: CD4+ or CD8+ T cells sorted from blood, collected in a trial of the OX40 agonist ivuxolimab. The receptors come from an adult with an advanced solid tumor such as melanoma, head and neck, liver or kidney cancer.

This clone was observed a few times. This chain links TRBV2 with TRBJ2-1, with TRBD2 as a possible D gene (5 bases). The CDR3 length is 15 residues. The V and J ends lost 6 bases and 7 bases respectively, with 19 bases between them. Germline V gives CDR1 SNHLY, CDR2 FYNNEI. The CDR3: CASRTLDRAGNEQFF. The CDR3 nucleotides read TGTGCCAGCAGGACACTGGACCGGGCGGGTAATGAGCAGTTCTTC.

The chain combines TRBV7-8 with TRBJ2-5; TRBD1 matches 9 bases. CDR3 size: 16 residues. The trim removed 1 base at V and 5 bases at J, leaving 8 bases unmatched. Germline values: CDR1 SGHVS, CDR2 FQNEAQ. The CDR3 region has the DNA TGTGCCAGCAGCTTAGGCTTAGGACAGGGGTTTGAGACCCAGTACTTC. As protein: CASSLGLGQGFETQYF.

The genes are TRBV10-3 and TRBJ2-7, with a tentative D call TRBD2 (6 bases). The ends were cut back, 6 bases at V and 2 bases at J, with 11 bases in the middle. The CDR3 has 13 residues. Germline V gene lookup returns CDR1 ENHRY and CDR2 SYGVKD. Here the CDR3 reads CAIRDGGAYEQYF. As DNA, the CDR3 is TGTGCCATCAGGGACGGGGGAGCCTACGAGCAGTACTTC.

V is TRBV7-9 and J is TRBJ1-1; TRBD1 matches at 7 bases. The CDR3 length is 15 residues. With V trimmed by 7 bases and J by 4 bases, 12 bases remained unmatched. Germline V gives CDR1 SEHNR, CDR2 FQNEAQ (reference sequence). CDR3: CASTFSTGAGTEAFF. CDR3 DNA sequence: TGTGCCAGCACCTTCTCAACAGGGGCGGGCACTGAAGCTTTCTTT.

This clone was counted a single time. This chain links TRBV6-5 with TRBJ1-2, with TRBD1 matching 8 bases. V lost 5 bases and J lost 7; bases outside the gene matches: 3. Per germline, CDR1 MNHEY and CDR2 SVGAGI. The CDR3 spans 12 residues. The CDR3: CASSKDRVGYTF. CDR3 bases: TGTGCCAGCAGTAAGGACAGGGTTGGCTACACCTTC.

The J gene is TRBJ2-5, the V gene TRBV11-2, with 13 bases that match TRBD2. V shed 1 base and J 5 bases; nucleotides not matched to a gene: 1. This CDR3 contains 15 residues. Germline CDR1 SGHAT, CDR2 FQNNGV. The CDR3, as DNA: TGTGCCAGCAGCTTAGGGACTAGCGGGAGTGAGACCCAGTACTTC. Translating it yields CASSLGTSGSETQYF.

CDR3 DNA sequence: TGTGCCAGCAGCCTAGTAGCGGGAGGGGGATCGGTCCACGAGCAGTACTTC. Residues: CASSLVAGGGSVHEQYF. This chain links TRBV7-9 with TRBJ2-7; TRBD2 matches at 11 bases. Per the germline V gene, CDR1 is SEHNR and CDR2 is FQNEAQ (reference sequence). V shed 5 bases, J shed 5 bases, and the junction held 14 bases outside the gene matches. The CDR3 is 17 residues long.

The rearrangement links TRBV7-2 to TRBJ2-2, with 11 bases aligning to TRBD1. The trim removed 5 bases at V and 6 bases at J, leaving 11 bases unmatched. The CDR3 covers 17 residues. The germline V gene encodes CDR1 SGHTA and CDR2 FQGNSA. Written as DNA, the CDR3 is TGTGCCAGCAGCCCTCCGGGACAGGGGGTTGGGGCCGGGGAGCTGTTTTTT. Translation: CASSPPGQGVGAGELFF.

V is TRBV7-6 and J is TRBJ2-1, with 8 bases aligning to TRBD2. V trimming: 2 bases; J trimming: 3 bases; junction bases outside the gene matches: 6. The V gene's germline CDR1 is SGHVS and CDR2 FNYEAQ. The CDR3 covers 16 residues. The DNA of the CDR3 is TGTGCCAGCAGCTTAAGTTGGGCGGGGGGCTACAATGAGCAGTTCTTC. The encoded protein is CASSLSWAGGYNEQFF.

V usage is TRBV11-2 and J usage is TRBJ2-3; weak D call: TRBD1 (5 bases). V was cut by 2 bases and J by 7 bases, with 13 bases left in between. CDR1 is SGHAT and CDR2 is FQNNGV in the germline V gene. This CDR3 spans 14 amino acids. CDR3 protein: CASSLSQGENTQYF. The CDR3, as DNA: TGTGCCAGCAGCTTATCTCAGGGTGAAAATACGCAGTATTTT. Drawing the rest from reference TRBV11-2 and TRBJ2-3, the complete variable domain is EAGVAQSPRYKIIEKRQSVAFWCNPISGHATLYWYQQILGQGPKLLIQFQNNGVVDDSQLPKDRFSAERLKGVDSTLKIQPAKLEDSAVYLCASSLSQGENTQYFGPGTRLTVL.

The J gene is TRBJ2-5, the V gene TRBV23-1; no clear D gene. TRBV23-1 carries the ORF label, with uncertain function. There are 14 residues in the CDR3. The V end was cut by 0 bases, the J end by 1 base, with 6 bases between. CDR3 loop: CASSQSLGQETQYF. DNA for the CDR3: TGCGCCAGCAGTCAATCGCTAGGCCAAGAGACCCAGTACTTC.

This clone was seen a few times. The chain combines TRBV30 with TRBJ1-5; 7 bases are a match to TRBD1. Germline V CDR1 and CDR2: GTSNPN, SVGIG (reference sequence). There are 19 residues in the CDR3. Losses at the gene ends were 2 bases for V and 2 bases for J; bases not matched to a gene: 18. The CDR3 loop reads CAWSLSDRVGAFGNQPQHF. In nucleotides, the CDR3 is TGTGCCTGGAGTCTATCTGACAGGGTAGGGGCATTTGGCAATCAGCCCCAGCATTTT.

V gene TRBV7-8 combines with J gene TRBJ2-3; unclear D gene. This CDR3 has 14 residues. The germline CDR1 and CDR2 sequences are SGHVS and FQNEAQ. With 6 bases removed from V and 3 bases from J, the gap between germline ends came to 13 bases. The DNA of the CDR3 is TGTGCCAGCAGTCGCACGGGCATGACAGATACGCAGTATTTT. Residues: CASSRTGMTDTQYF.

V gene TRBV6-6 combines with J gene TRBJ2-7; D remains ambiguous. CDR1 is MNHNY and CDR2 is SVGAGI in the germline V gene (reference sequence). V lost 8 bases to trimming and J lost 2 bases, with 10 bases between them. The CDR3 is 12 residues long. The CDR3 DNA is TGTGCCAGCGCTGGGCCAGCCTACGAGCAGTACTTC. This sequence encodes CASAGPAYEQYF.

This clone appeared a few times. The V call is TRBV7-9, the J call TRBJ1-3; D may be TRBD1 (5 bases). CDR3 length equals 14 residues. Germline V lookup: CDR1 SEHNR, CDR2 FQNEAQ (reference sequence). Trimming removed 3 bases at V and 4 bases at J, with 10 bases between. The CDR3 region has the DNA TGTGCCAGCAGCTTCTGGAGGGACGGAAACACCATATATTTT. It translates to CASSFWRDGNTIYF.

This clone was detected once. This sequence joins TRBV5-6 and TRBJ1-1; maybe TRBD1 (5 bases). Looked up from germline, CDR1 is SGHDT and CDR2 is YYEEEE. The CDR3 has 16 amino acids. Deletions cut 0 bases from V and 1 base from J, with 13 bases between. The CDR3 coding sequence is TGTGCCAGCAGCTTGGGTGGGGCCGGAGGGAACACTGAAGCTTTCTTT. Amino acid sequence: CASSLGGAGGNTEAFF. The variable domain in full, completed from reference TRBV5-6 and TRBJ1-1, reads DAGVTQSPTHLIKTRGQQVTLRCSPKSGHDTVSWYQQALGQGPQFIFQYYEEEERQRGNFPDRFSGHQFPNYSSELNVNALLLGDSALYLCASSLGGAGGNTEAFFGQGTRLTVV.

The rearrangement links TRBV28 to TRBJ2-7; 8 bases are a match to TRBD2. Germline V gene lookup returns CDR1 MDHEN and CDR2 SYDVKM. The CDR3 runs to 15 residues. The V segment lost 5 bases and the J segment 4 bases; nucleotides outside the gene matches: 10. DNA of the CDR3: TGTGCCAGCAGTCCCCTGGCGGGAGGCATTTACGAGCAGTACTTC. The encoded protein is CASSPLAGGIYEQYF.

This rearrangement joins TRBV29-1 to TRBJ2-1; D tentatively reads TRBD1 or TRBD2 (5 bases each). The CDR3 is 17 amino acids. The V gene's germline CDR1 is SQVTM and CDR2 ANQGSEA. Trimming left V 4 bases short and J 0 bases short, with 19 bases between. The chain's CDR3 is CSVVLGGAAGSYNEQFF. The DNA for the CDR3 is TGCAGCGTTGTTCTTGGGGGAGCAGCCGGCTCCTACAATGAGCAGTTCTTC.

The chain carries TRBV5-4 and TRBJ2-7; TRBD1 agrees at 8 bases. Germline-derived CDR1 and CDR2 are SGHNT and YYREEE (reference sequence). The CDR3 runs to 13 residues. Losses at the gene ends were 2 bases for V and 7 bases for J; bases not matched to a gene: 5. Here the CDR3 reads CASSFRGPREQYF. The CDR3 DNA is TGTGCCAGCAGCTTCAGGGGGCCTCGGGAGCAGTACTTC.

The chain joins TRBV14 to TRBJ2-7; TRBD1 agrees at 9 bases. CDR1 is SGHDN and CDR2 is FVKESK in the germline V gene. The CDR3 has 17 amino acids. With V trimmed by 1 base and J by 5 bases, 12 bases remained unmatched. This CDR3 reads CASSQARTGVVVDEQYF. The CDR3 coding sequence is TGTGCCAGCAGCCAAGCTAGGACAGGGGTCGTCGTCGACGAGCAGTACTTC.

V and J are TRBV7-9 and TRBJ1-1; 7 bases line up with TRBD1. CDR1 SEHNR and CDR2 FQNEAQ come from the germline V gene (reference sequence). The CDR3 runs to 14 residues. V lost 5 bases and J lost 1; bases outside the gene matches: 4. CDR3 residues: CASSVGQTNTEAFF. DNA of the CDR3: TGTGCCAGCAGCGTGGGACAGACGAACACTGAAGCTTTCTTT.

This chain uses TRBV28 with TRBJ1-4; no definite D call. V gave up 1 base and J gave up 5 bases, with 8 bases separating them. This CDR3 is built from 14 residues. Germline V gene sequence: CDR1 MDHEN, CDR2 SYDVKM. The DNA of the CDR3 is TGTGCCAGCAGTTTATCCCAGTTAAATGAAAAACTGTTTTTT. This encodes CASSLSQLNEKLFF. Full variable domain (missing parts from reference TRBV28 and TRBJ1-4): DVKVTQSSRYLVKRTGEKVFLECVQDMDHENMFWYRQDPGLGLRLIYFSYDVKMKEKGDIPEGYSVSREKKERFSLILESASTNQTSMYLCASSLSQLNEKLFFGSGTQLSVL.

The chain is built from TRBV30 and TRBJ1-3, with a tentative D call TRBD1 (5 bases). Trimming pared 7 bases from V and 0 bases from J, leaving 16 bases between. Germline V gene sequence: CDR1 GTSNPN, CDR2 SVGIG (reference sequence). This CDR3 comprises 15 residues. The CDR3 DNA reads TGTGCCTTAAGGGGCCAGGGAGGCTCTGGAAACACCATATATTTT. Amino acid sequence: CALRGQGGSGNTIYF.

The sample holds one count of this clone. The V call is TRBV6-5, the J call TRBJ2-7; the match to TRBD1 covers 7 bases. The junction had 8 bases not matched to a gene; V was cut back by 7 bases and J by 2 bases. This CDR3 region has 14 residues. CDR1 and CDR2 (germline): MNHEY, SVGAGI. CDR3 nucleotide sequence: TGTGCCAGCAACTCCCGGGACAGAGCCTACGAGCAGTACTTC. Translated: CASNSRDRAYEQYF.

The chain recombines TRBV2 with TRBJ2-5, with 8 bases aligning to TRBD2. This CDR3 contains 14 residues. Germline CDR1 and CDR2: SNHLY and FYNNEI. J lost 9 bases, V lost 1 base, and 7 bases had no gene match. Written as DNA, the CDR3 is TGTGCCAGCAGTGAAGTACAGCGGGAGTCGGCCCAGTACTTC. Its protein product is CASSEVQRESAQYF.